Listed below are T cell receptor beta chains from one sample, sequenced in a study of T cells in localized non-small cell lung cancer. Profiled with immunoSEQ multiplex PCR; TCRdb holds only in-frame clones, not every one. The table shows about 54,000 clones, with about four fifths occurring only once. Sample: peripheral blood, taken before any cancer treatment. The source of these receptors is a female donor over 55 with stage II squamous cell lung carcinoma. The CDR3 runs from the conserved cysteine through the conserved F or W. The D gene is left open where the match is weak. Not every row has a clone size; where given, it reads once, few, many or a size class.

TRBV2	NA	NA	TRBJ2-3	CASSVNPPRTDTQYF	TGTGCCAGCAGTGTAAACCCGCCACGCACAGATACGCAGTATTTT
TRBV29-1	once	NA	TRBJ1-2	CSVELEEYGYTF	TGCAGCGTTGAACTGGAGGAGTATGGCTACACCTTC
TRBV6-5	NA	NA	TRBJ1-1	CASIKPGTSEAFF	TGTGCCAGCATCAAACCCGGGACGTCTGAAGCTTTCTTT
TRBV5-4	NA	NA	TRBJ2-6	CASSFGYGANVLTF	TGTGCCAGCAGCTTTGGGTACGGGGCCAACGTCCTGACTTTC
TRBV5-4	NA	TRBD1	TRBJ2-3	CASSSSGTGWADTQYF	TGTGCCAGCAGCTCCTCCGGGACAGGGTGGGCAGATACGCAGTATTTT
TRBV27	few	NA	TRBJ2-7	CASSALRQATYEQYF	TGTGCCAGCAGTGCCCTCCGACAGGCGACCTACGAGCAGTACTTC
TRBV19	NA	NA	TRBJ1-6	CASKDQAGLNSPLHF	TGTGCCAGTAAAGATCAGGCAGGGTTGAATTCACCCCTCCACTTT
TRBV27	NA	TRBD1	TRBJ1-2	CASSWTGWHGYTF	TGTGCCAGCAGCTGGACAGGGTGGCATGGCTACACCTTC
TRBV5-5	NA	NA	TRBJ1-2	CASTLGLIGYGYTF	TGTGCCAGCACGCTGGGACTCATAGGCTATGGCTACACCTTC
TRBV7-2	NA	TRBD1	TRBJ1-2	CASSLRGYYGYTF	TGTGCCAGCAGCCTCAGGGGGTACTATGGCTACACCTTC
TRBV5-6	NA	NA	TRBJ1-3	CASSLWGAGNTIYF	TGTGCCAGCAGCCTTTGGGGGGCAGGAAACACCATATATTTT
TRBV7-2	NA	NA	TRBJ1-3	CASSETVSSGNTIYF	TGTGCCAGCAGCGAAACCGTAAGCTCTGGAAACACCATATATTTT
TRBV5-4	NA	TRBD2	TRBJ2-4	CASSSLAGGTLAKNIQYF	TGTGCCAGCAGCAGCTTAGCGGGGGGGACCCTAGCCAAAAACATTCAGTACTTC
TRBV4-2	NA	NA	TRBJ2-2	CASQEDTGELFF	TGTGCCAGCCAAGAAGACACCGGGGAGCTGTTTTTT
TRBV7-2	NA	TRBD1	TRBJ2-7	CASSRDRGFYEQYF	TGTGCCAGCAGCCGGGACAGGGGTTTCTACGAGCAGTACTTC
TRBV7-2	NA	NA	TRBJ1-3	CASSLERNTIYF	TGTGCCAGCAGCTTAGAACGAAACACCATATATTTT
TRBV19	medium-sized	NA	TRBJ1-2	CASTAGQDNYGYTF	TGTGCCAGTACCGCCGGGCAGGATAACTATGGCTACACCTTC
TRBV6-1	once	TRBD1	TRBJ1-4	CASSRYRGTNEKLFF	TGTGCCAGCAGTCGGTACAGGGGCACTAATGAAAAACTGTTTTTT
TRBV19	NA	NA	TRBJ2-1	CASSLMGPGVSSYNEQFF	TGTGCCAGCTCCTTGATGGGACCAGGGGTTAGCTCCTACAATGAGCAGTTCTTC
TRBV2	few	NA	TRBJ1-2	CASSLDGYTF	TGTGCCAGCAGCCTTGATGGCTACACCTTC
TRBV7-8	NA	NA	TRBJ2-7	CASSLRPRTAGDYEQYF	TGTGCCAGCAGCTTACGCCCACGCACGGCGGGCGACTACGAGCAGTACTTC
TRBV7-2	once	NA	TRBJ1-1	CASSPLGGQAFF	TGTGCCAGCAGCCCCCTTGGGGGACAAGCTTTCTTT
TRBV5-1	NA	TRBD1	TRBJ2-7	CASSGGQASYEQYF	TGCGCCAGCAGCGGGGGACAGGCGAGCTACGAGCAGTACTTC
TRBV5-1	NA	NA	TRBJ1-4	CASSLGTANEKLFF	TGCGCCAGCAGCTTGGGGACCGCTAATGAAAAACTGTTTTTT
TRBV7-9	NA	TRBD2	TRBJ2-1	CASSLRRGGAYNEQFF	TGTGCCAGCAGCTTACGCCGCGGGGGGGCCTACAATGAGCAGTTCTTC
TRBV6-1	NA	TRBD1	TRBJ2-7	CASSMDRWDEQYF	TGTGCCAGCTCAATGGACAGGTGGGACGAGCAGTACTTC
TRBV18	NA	NA	TRBJ2-5	CASSPTDTYQETQYF	TGTGCCAGCTCACCGACGGATACATACCAAGAGACCCAGTACTTC
TRBV7-9	NA	TRBD2	TRBJ2-3	CASSLSGTSGGLQGTQYF	TGTGCCAGCAGTTTATCCGGGACTAGCGGGGGGCTTCAGGGTACGCAGTATTTT
TRBV7-7	once	TRBD1	TRBJ2-3	CASSPGTAPTDTQYF	TGTGCCAGCAGCCCTGGGACAGCACCCACAGATACGCAGTATTTT
TRBV19	NA	TRBD1	TRBJ2-3	CASRTGSTDTQYF	TGTGCCTCCCGGACAGGGAGCACAGATACGCAGTATTTT
TRBV6-6	NA	NA	TRBJ2-5	CASSYDSQETQYF	TGTGCCAGCAGTTACGACAGCCAAGAGACCCAGTACTTC
TRBV4-1	NA	NA	TRBJ1-3	CASSQVEVGWDSGNTIYF	TGCGCCAGCAGCCAAGTTGAAGTTGGCTGGGACTCTGGAAACACCATATATTTT